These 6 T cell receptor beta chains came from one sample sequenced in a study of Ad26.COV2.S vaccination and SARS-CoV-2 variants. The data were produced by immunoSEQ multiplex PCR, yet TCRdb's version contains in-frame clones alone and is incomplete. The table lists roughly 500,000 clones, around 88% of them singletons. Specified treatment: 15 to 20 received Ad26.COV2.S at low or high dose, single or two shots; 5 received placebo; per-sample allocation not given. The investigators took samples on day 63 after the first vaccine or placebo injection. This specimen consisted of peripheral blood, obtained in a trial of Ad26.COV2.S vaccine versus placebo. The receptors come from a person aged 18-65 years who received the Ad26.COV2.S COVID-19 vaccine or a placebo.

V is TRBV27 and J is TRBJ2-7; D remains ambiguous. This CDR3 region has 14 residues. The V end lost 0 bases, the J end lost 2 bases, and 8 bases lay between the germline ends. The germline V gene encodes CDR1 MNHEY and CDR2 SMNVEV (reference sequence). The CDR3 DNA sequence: TGTGCCAGCAGTTTATCGGTGGCAGCCTACGAGCAGTACTTC. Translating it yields CASSLSVAAYEQYF.

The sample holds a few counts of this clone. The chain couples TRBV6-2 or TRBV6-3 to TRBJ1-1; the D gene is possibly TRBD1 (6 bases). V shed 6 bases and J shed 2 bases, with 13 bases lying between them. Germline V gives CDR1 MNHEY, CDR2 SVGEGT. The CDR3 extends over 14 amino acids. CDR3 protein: CASSSGTLNTEAFF. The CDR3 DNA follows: TGTGCCAGCAGCTCCGGGACATTAAACACTGAAGCTTTCTTT.

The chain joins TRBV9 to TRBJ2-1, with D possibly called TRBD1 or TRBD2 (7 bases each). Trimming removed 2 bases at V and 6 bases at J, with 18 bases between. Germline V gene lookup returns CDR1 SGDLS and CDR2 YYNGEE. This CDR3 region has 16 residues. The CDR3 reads CASSVRSRGGFNEQFF. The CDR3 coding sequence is TGTGCCAGCAGCGTTCGTTCCAGGGGGGGCTTCAATGAGCAGTTCTTC.

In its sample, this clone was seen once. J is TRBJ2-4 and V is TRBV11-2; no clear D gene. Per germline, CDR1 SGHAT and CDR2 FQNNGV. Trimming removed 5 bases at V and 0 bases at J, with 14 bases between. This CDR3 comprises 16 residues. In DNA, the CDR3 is TGTGCCAGCAGCACCCCGGCCACCCTAGCCAAAAACATTCAGTACTTC. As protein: CASSTPATLAKNIQYF.

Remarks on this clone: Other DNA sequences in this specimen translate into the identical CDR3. The CDR3 is CASSLVGGNSPLHF. CDR3 nucleotides: TGCGCCAGCAGCTTGGTCGGGGGTAATTCACCCCTCCACTTT. The chain uses TRBV5-1 and TRBJ1-6, with D maybe TRBD1 (5 bases). Trimming shortened V by 0 bases and J by 6 bases, and 7 bases separated the two germline ends. Germline-derived CDR1 and CDR2 are SGHRS and YFSETQ. CDR3 length: 14 residues.

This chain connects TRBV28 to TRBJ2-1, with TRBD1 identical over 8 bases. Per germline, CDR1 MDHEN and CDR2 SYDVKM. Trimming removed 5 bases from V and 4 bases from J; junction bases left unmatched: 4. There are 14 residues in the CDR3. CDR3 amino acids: CASSPRQGYNEQFF. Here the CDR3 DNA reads TGTGCCAGCAGTCCTAGACAGGGGTACAATGAGCAGTTCTTC.